Listed below are T cell receptor beta chains from one sample, sequenced in a study of regulatory T cells in long-lasting Graves disease. MiXCR, run by TCRdb on the multiplex PCR reads, gives a single entry per CDR3 protein. The sample has more than 650,000 distinct CDR3 sequences; about 30% are singletons. The sequences come from peripheral blood mononuclear cells (PBMCs), collected when the disease was refractory, from a patient treated with antithyroid drugs. The origin of the receptors is a female donor with Graves disease. The CDR3 runs from the conserved cysteine through the conserved F or W. The D gene is left open where the match is weak. Part of the rows lack a size; the others show once, few, many or a class for expanded clones.

>.|TRBV6-1|TRBJ1-1|.
CASTPRGDRGAFF
TGTGCCAGCACCCCCCGGGGGGATCGGGGGGCTTTCTTT
>.|TRBV6-5|TRBJ2-6|many
CASSYTGVGANVLTF
TGTGCCAGCAGTTACACGGGGGTTGGGGCCAACGTCCTGACTTTC
>TRBD1|TRBV6-1|TRBJ1-4|.
CASTDKRQGREKLFF
TGTGCCAGCACCGATAAGAGACAGGGCCGAGAAAAACTGTTTTTT
>.|TRBV7-2|TRBJ1-2|few
CASSQRAAYGYTF
TGTGCCAGCAGCCAACGGGCCGCCTATGGCTACACCTTC
>TRBD1|TRBV6-1|TRBJ1-4|.
CASSDGQVGTLFF
TGTGCCAGCAGTGACGGACAGGTGGGGACACTGTTTTTT
>.|TRBV4-1|TRBJ1-2|.
CASSQEATGSWNYGYTF
TGCGCCAGCAGCCAAGAGGCAACAGGATCTTGGAACTATGGCTACACCTTC
>.|TRBV12-3/TRBV12-4|TRBJ2-5|many
CASSSYAGPQETQYF
TGTGCCAGCAGTTCGTACGCAGGCCCCCAAGAGACCCAGTACTTC
>.|TRBV20-1|TRBJ1-2|.
CSAPKEGNYGYTF
TGCAGTGCCCCGAAAGAGGGAAACTATGGCTACACCTTC
>TRBD1|TRBV27|TRBJ1-2|.
CASRFAGQGYYGYTF
TGTGCCAGCAGGTTCGCGGGACAGGGGTACTATGGCTACACCTTC
>TRBD1|TRBV7-9|TRBJ1-4|few
CASSRPGQGMHEKLFF
TGTGCCAGCAGCCGACCGGGACAGGGTATGCATGAAAAACTGTTTTTT
>TRBD1|TRBV29-1|TRBJ1-5|few
CSVREGQGHQPQHF
TGCAGCGTTCGTGAGGGACAGGGTCATCAGCCCCAGCATTTT
>.|TRBV27|TRBJ1-1|.
CASSSWRNTEAFF
TGTGCCAGCAGTTCCTGGCGGAACACTGAAGCTTTCTTT
>.|TRBV28|TRBJ1-5|many
CASSPLGEGEQPQHF
TGTGCCAGCAGTCCCCTTGGGGAGGGAGAGCAGCCCCAGCATTTT
>TRBD2|TRBV18|TRBJ2-5|few
CASSPPGLAETQYF
TGTGCCAGCTCACCCCCGGGACTAGCGGAGACCCAGTACTTC
>TRBD1|TRBV19|TRBJ1-1|few
CASRIGQGAEAFF
TGTGCCAGTAGGATTGGACAGGGAGCTGAAGCTTTCTTT
>.|TRBV11-2|TRBJ2-7|many
CASSFGPGTYEQYF
.
>TRBD1|TRBV7-6|TRBJ2-7|few
CASSLQGQGKYEQYF
TGTGCCAGCAGCCTCCAAGGACAGGGCAAGTACGAGCAGTACTTC
>.|TRBV3-1|TRBJ2-7|.
CASSQDGWGTSYEQYF
TGTGCCAGCAGCCAAGACGGCTGGGGGACATCCTACGAGCAGTACTTC
>.|TRBV6-1|TRBJ1-6|.
CASQSRGPYDSPLHF
TGTGCCAGCCAGTCGCGAGGGCCCTACGATTCACCCCTCCACTTT
>.|TRBV5-1|TRBJ1-1|few
CASSNNVRGLDTEAFF
TGCGCCAGCAGCAACAACGTTCGGGGACTGGACACTGAAGCTTTCTTT
>TRBD2|TRBV28|TRBJ2-2|many
CASSRSGRAWNTGELFF
TGTGCCAGCAGTCGTAGCGGGAGGGCCTGGAACACCGGGGAGCTGTTTTTT
>TRBD1|TRBV6-1|TRBJ1-2|.
CASSKRQGPYGYTF
TGTGCCAGCAGTAAGAGACAGGGGCCCTATGGCTACACCTTC
>.|TRBV20-1|TRBJ1-4|few
CSARPEGLLATNEKLFF
TGCAGTGCTAGACCCGAAGGCCTTCTTGCAACTAATGAAAAACTGTTTTTT
>.|TRBV12-3/TRBV12-4|TRBJ2-5|few
CASSGGQGSETQYF
TGTGCCAGCAGTGGGGGACAAGGATCAGAGACCCAGTACTTC
>.|TRBV5-6|TRBJ1-1|.
CASSLAGVGTATEAFF
TGTGCCAGCAGCTTGGCGGGTGTAGGGACTGCCACTGAAGCTTTCTTT
>TRBD2|TRBV4-2|TRBJ2-2|.
CASSRRLAGATGTGELFF
TGTGCCAGCAGCCGGAGACTAGCGGGAGCCACCGGGACCGGGGAGCTGTTTTTT
>.|TRBV7-2|TRBJ2-7|few
CASSVTSEQYF
TGTGCCAGCAGCGTCACTAGCGAGCAGTACTTC
>.|TRBV4-2|TRBJ1-4|.
CASSQDGGRGTEKLFF
TGTGCCAGCAGCCAAGATGGTGGGAGGGGGACTGAAAAACTGTTTTTT
>.|TRBV12-3/TRBV12-4|TRBJ1-1|.
CASRWGDTEAFF
TGTGCCAGCAGATGGGGGGACACTGAAGCTTTCTTT
>.|TRBV19|TRBJ2-5|few
CASSIWGQETQYF
TGTGCCAGTAGTATCTGGGGGCAAGAGACCCAGTACTTC
>.|TRBV29-1|TRBJ2-7|.
CSVTGSGSSYEQYF
TGCAGCGTGACGGGTAGCGGTAGCTCCTACGAGCAGTACTTC
>.|TRBV28|TRBJ1-1|.
CASSLDRGGLRNTEAFF
TGTGCCAGCAGCTTAGACAGAGGAGGATTAAGGAACACTGAAGCTTTCTTT
>.|TRBV11-2|TRBJ1-2|few
CASSPGFRGGYTF
TGTGCCAGCAGCCCCGGGTTTAGGGGAGGCTACACCTTC
>TRBD1|TRBV2|TRBJ1-5|many
CASRRTGLNNQPQHF
TGTGCCAGCAGGAGGACAGGGTTAAACAATCAGCCCCAGCATTTT
>TRBD1|TRBV6-1|TRBJ1-2|.
CASSPTGVGGYTF
TGTGCCAGCAGTCCGACAGGGGTTGGTGGCTACACCTTC
>TRBD1|TRBV6-5|TRBJ1-2|.
CASSYSPDRGYGYTF
TGTGCCAGCAGTTACTCACCTGACAGGGGGTATGGCTACACCTTC
>.|TRBV6-5|TRBJ1-3|.
CASSYSRGGNTIYF
TGTGCCAGCAGTTACTCAAGAGGGGGAAACACCATATATTTT
>.|TRBV10-2|TRBJ1-1|.
CASSVRRENTEAFF
TGCGCCAGCAGTGTGCGCAGGGAGAACACTGAAGCTTTCTTT
>.|TRBV20-1|TRBJ2-7|.
CSATLTYEQYF
TGCAGTGCTACACTTACCTACGAGCAGTACTTC
>.|TRBV11-2|TRBJ2-5|.
CASSLFAGSKETQYF
TGTGCCAGCAGCTTATTCGCGGGAAGTAAAGAGACCCAGTACTTC
>TRBD1|TRBV7-9|TRBJ2-2|.
CASSPDGQGNTGELFF
TGTGCCAGCAGCCCAGACGGACAGGGAAACACCGGGGAGCTGTTTTTT
>TRBD2|TRBV20-1|TRBJ2-5|few
CSASPTSGRDTPQYF
TGCAGTGCTAGCCCGACTAGCGGGAGGGACACGCCCCAGTACTTC
>.|TRBV27|TRBJ1-4|many
CASSSGLPNEKLFF
TGTGCCAGCAGCTCGGGACTTCCTAATGAAAAACTGTTTTTT
>TRBD2|TRBV2|TRBJ2-7|many
CASSDLAGAYEQYF
TGTGCCAGCAGTGATCTGGCGGGAGCCTACGAGCAGTACTTC
>.|TRBV10-3|TRBJ2-2|few
CAISRQGISTGELFF
TGTGCCATCAGTAGGCAGGGGATATCCACCGGGGAGCTGTTTTTT
>.|TRBV20-1|TRBJ2-5|.
CSARKRQESQETQYF
TGCAGTGCTAGAAAGAGACAGGAAAGCCAAGAGACCCAGTACTTC
>.|TRBV6-1|TRBJ1-1|few
CASTDKGRPVAFF
TGTGCCAGCACCGACAAAGGACGGCCGGTTGCTTTCTTT
>TRBD1|TRBV10-3|TRBJ1-2|few
CAISGTGQLNYGYTF
TGTGCCATCAGTGGGACGGGACAGCTTAACTATGGCTACACCTTC
>.|TRBV12-3/TRBV12-4|TRBJ1-5|many
CASSFRGDGAQHF
TGTGCCAGCAGTTTTCGGGGCGATGGGGCCCAGCATTTT
>TRBD1|TRBV7-3|TRBJ2-7|.
CASSSITSGTGATNLYEQYF
TGTGCCAGCAGCTCCATTACATCCGGGACAGGGGCGACCAATTTGTACGAGCAGTACTTC
>TRBD1|TRBV12-3/TRBV12-4|TRBJ1-5|many
CASSSRTGYQPQHF
TGTGCCAGCAGTTCGCGGACAGGGTATCAGCCCCAGCATTTT
>TRBD1|TRBV7-9|TRBJ2-2|once
CASSYRDRQGTGNTGELFF
TGTGCCAGCAGCTACCGGGACAGGCAAGGGACGGGGAACACCGGGGAGCTGTTTTTT
>.|TRBV6-2/TRBV6-3|TRBJ2-5|.
CASSPGTLQETQYF
TGTGCCAGCAGTCCCGGGACCCTTCAAGAGACCCAGTACTTC
>.|TRBV15|TRBJ2-5|.
CATSRLNREETQYF
TGTGCCACCAGTCGTCTCAATCGGGAAGAGACCCAGTACTTC